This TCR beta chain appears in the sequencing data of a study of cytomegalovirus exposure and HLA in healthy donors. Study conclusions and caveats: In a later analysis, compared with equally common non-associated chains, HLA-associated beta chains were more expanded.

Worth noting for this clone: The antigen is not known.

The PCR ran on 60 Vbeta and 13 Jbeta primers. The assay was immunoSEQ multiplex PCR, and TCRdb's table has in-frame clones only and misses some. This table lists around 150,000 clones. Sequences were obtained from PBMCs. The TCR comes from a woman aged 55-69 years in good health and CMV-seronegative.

CDR3 residues: CASSGTLGGRQNTEAFF. Written as DNA, the CDR3 is TGTGCCAGCAGTGGTACTCTAGGGGGACGGCAAAACACTGAAGCTTTCTTT. The chain carries TRBV6-1 and TRBJ1-1, with D perhaps matching TRBD1 (6 bases). Germline V CDR1 and CDR2: MNHNS, SASEGT. V was clipped by 4 bases and J by 2 bases, with 20 bases between them. The CDR3 sequence is 17 residues long.